The 19 T cell receptor beta chains below come from one sample, sequenced in a study of shared clonotypes between healthy human individuals. Produced via immunoSEQ multiplex PCR; TCRdb's table is partial and in-frame only. The data hold 2 million or so clones, with over 85% observed a single time. In the naive CD8 group, cells lacked CD45RO and were positively selected for CCR7, so terminally differentiated effector memory CD45RA+ cells were left out. The sample comprised naive CD8+ T cells sorted from blood. These receptors were collected from a man aged 18 to 29 in good health.

The J gene is TRBJ2-7, the V gene TRBV18; D is unclear. V was pared by 0 bases and J by 3 bases, with 3 bases between. CDR1 is KGHSH, CDR2 LQKENI, per germline. CDR3 length: 12 amino acids. The CDR3 spells CASSPPDYEQYF. DNA of the CDR3: TGTGCCAGCTCACCACCTGACTACGAGCAGTACTTC.

V and J are TRBV25-1 and TRBJ2-7; weak D call: TRBD2 (6 bases). The CDR3 loop spans 17 amino acids. V lost 1 base to trimming and J lost 0 bases, with 16 bases between them. CDR1 and CDR2 from the germline V gene are MGHDK and SYGVNS. This CDR3 reads CASSEWGSGKSSYEQYF. The CDR3 DNA follows: TGTGCCAGCAGTGAATGGGGTAGCGGAAAGAGCTCCTACGAGCAGTACTTC.

The V call is TRBV7-6, the J call TRBJ2-7; 9 bases are a match to TRBD1. Unmatched junction bases numbered 7, after V lost 5 bases and J lost 5 bases. CDR3 length: 14 amino acids. Germline CDR1 SGHVS, CDR2 FNYEAQ. The CDR3 is CASSPGQGYDEQYF. CDR3 DNA sequence: TGTGCCAGCAGCCCGGGACAGGGATACGACGAGCAGTACTTC.

The chain links TRBV5-5 to TRBJ2-7; D may be TRBD1 (5 bases). Deletions cut 1 base from V and 4 bases from J, with 12 bases between. Germline CDR1 SGHKS, CDR2 YYEKEE (reference sequence). This CDR3 comprises 14 residues. In nucleotides, the CDR3 is TGTGCCAGCAGCTTGTGGCAGGGTCCATACGAGCAGTACTTC. Residues: CASSLWQGPYEQYF.

This clone occurred once. V and J are TRBV5-8 and TRBJ2-2; TRBD1 matches at 9 bases. V lost 4 bases and J lost 2; bases outside the gene matches: 6. Germline V gene sequence: CDR1 SGHTS, CDR2 YDEGEE. The CDR3 spans 16 residues. The CDR3 DNA is TGTGCCAGCAGCGCCCCGGGACAGGGAAACACCGGGGAGCTGTTTTTT. Its protein product is CASSAPGQGNTGELFF.

Only one count was recorded for this clone. The genes are TRBV4-1 and TRBJ2-1; TRBD1 might be the D (6 bases). In germline, CDR1 is MGHRA, CDR2 YSYEKL. CDR3 size: 17 residues. The germline V and J ends were trimmed by 0 bases and 4 bases, with 16 bases remaining between them. The DNA for the CDR3 is TGCGCCAGCAGCCAAGATCTTGGGGACATCGTTTACAATGAGCAGTTCTTC. As protein: CASSQDLGDIVYNEQFF.

The chain joins TRBV7-2 to TRBJ2-7; the D gene is possibly TRBD1 (5 bases). The CDR3 contains 13 residues. The germline V and J ends were trimmed by 6 bases and 4 bases, with 13 bases remaining between them. The germline CDR1 and CDR2 sequences are SGHTA and FQGNSA. The CDR3 region is CASRPTGAYEQYF. The CDR3 DNA reads as TGTGCCAGCAGGCCTACAGGAGCTTACGAGCAGTACTTC.

Regarding this clone: This same CDR3 is encoded by further DNA sequences in the sample. This rearrangement joins TRBV13 to TRBJ2-7, with D uncertain. Germline values: CDR1 PRHDT, CDR2 FYEKMQ (reference sequence). V was cut by 1 base and J by 1 base, with 5 bases left in between. The CDR3 consists of 13 residues. The CDR3 nucleotides read TGTGCCAGCAGCTTAGTGGGATCCTACGAGCAGTACTTC. Translated: CASSLVGSYEQYF.

The CDR3 here is CASSLSALAAQETQYF. CDR3 DNA: TGTGCCAGCAGTTTATCGGCCCTAGCGGCTCAAGAGACCCAGTACTTC. The V gene is TRBV27, the J gene TRBJ2-5; TRBD2 matches 7 bases. The CDR3 has 16 residues. Unmatched junction bases numbered 6, after V lost 0 bases and J lost 2 bases. From germline, CDR1 is MNHEY and CDR2 SMNVEV (reference sequence).

The gene calls are TRBV5-1 and TRBJ2-7; D is possibly TRBD2 (6 bases). V shed 1 base and J shed 6 bases, with 17 bases lying between them. Germline CDR1 is SGHRS and CDR2 is YFSETQ. The CDR3 extends over 15 amino acids. CDR3 bases: TGCGCCAGCAGCTTGAGGGGCGGGGAGGCGGTCGAGCAGTACTTC. Translating gives CASSLRGGEAVEQYF.

The DNA of the CDR3 is TGTGCCAGCAGCATTAGCGGGCGTAGCTCCTACGAGCAGTACTTC. This encodes CASSISGRSSYEQYF. This chain connects TRBV5-4 to TRBJ2-7; 7 nucleotides match TRBD2. The length of the CDR3 is 15 residues. V gave up 4 bases and J gave up 0 bases; unmatched junction bases: 7. Germline CDR1 and CDR2: SGHNT and YYREEE (reference sequence).

The J gene is TRBJ2-7, the V gene TRBV19; TRBD1 agrees at 11 bases. Trimming at V came to 7 bases and at J to 7 bases, leaving 6 bases not matched to a gene. CDR1 is LNHDA, CDR2 SQIVND, per germline (reference sequence). The CDR3 extends over 13 amino acids. CDR3 residues: CASTGQGAREQYF. CDR3 bases: TGTGCCAGTACTGGACAGGGGGCGAGGGAGCAGTACTTC.

This chain joins TRBV2 and TRBJ2-1, with a tentative D call TRBD2 (6 bases). Trimming stripped 6 bases from V and 5 bases from J, with 17 bases between. The CDR3 loop spans 15 amino acids. Germline CDR1 SNHLY, CDR2 FYNNEI. The CDR3 DNA reads as TGTGCCAGCAGGCTACCGGGACTTGGTGACAATGAGCAGTTCTTC. Protein product: CASRLPGLGDNEQFF.

The chain employs TRBV2 and TRBJ2-2; 8 bases fit TRBD1. The CDR3 runs 18 residues. CDR1 SNHLY and CDR2 FYNNEI come from the germline V gene. The V gene end was trimmed by 6 bases and the J gene end by 0 bases; junction bases not matched to a gene: 12. CDR3 DNA: TGTGCCAGCAGCGAAACACCCGGGACAGGAGCGAACACCGGGGAGCTGTTTTTT. Translated, it gives CASSETPGTGANTGELFF.

As concerns this clone: The identical CDR3 is also encoded by other nucleotide sequences in the sample. The rearrangement joins TRBV6-5 to TRBJ2-7, with D perhaps TRBD1 or TRBD2 (5 bases each). V dropped 2 bases and J dropped 0 bases, with 8 bases sitting between them. Germline V gene sequence: CDR1 MNHEY, CDR2 SVGAGI. This CDR3 spans 14 amino acids. CDR3 in amino acids: CASSYGTNSYEQYF. The CDR3 DNA sequence: TGTGCCAGCAGTTACGGGACGAACTCCTACGAGCAGTACTTC.

The gene calls are TRBV4-3 and TRBJ2-7; no clear D gene. Trimming stripped 1 base from V and 0 bases from J, with 13 bases between. The CDR3 is made up of 16 amino acids. The germline V gene encodes CDR1 LGHNA and CDR2 YSLEER. CDR3 amino acids: CASSQGTGPSSYEQYF. CDR3 nucleotides: TGCGCCAGCAGCCAAGGGACGGGCCCTAGCTCCTACGAGCAGTACTTC.

The rearrangement links TRBV4-3 to TRBJ2-1; 8 bases map to TRBD2. Per germline, CDR1 LGHNA and CDR2 YSLEER. V shed 4 bases and J 1 base; nucleotides not matched to a gene: 9. The CDR3 is made up of 17 amino acids. CDR3 in amino acids: CASSLKPAGDSYNEQFF. The DNA of the CDR3 is TGCGCCAGCAGCCTGAAACCAGCGGGAGATTCCTACAATGAGCAGTTCTTC.

V is TRBV5-1 and J is TRBJ1-4, with 10 bases fitting TRBD1. The CDR3 is made up of 17 amino acids. After removal of 3 bases from V and 0 bases from J, the junction contained 5 bases not matched to a gene. The V gene's germline CDR1 is SGHRS and CDR2 YFSETQ. The CDR3 protein is CASSSPGQGPTNEKLFF. The DNA of the CDR3 is TGCGCCAGCAGCTCACCGGGACAGGGGCCAACTAATGAAAAACTGTTTTTT.

V and J are TRBV7-9 and TRBJ1-4, with D unresolved. The CDR3 is 15 residues long. V lost 0 bases to trimming and J lost 4 bases, with 9 bases between them. Looked up from germline, CDR1 is SEHNR and CDR2 is FQNEAQ (reference sequence). The CDR3 spells CASSLARAVNEKLFF. The DNA for the CDR3 is TGTGCCAGCAGCTTAGCGCGGGCAGTTAATGAAAAACTGTTTTTT.